The 5 T cell receptor beta chains given below trace back to one sample, sequenced in a study of blood T cell repertoires in COVID-19. The protocol was immunoSEQ multiplex PCR, while the TCRdb copy is restricted to in-frame clones and leaves out a portion. The sample includes about 200,000 clones, roughly 85% of them seen just once. Source material: PBMCs or T cells enriched from blood (not recorded which). The source of these receptors is a man in his forties who had recovered from COVID-19.

The V call is TRBV6-5, the J call TRBJ2-1; D unresolved. V lost 6 bases to trimming and J lost 8 bases, with 17 bases between them. Germline CDR1 is MNHEY and CDR2 is SVGAGI. CDR3 size: 14 residues. The CDR3 protein is CASRRQRLPDEQFF. The CDR3 coding sequence is TGTGCCAGCAGAAGACAAAGGTTGCCCGATGAGCAGTTCTTC.

The chain links TRBV11-3 to TRBJ2-3; D ambiguous. V gave up 3 bases and J gave up 5 bases, with 12 bases separating them. The CDR3 loop spans 14 amino acids. The V gene's germline CDR1 is SGHNT and CDR2 YENEEA. The CDR3: CASSFDSSGDTQYF. DNA of the CDR3: TGTGCCAGCAGCTTTGACTCCTCCGGAGATACGCAGTATTTT. Filled out from reference TRBV11-3 and TRBJ2-3, the complete variable domain reads EAGVVQSPRYKIIEKKQPVAFWCNPISGHNTLYWYLQNLGQGPELLIRYENEEAVDDSQLPKDRFSAERLKGVDSTLKIQPAELGDSAVYLCASSFDSSGDTQYFGPGTRLTVL.

This clone has more than one count but fewer than ten. J is TRBJ1-3 and V is TRBV6-5, with D tentatively TRBD1 (5 bases). V shed 6 bases and J shed 2 bases, with 8 bases lying between them. This CDR3 has 13 amino acids. CDR1 MNHEY and CDR2 SVGAGI come from the germline V gene. CDR3 coding DNA: TGTGCCAGCAGCGCAGGGACTGGAAACACCATATATTTT. Protein: CASSAGTGNTIYF.

The chain links TRBV19 to TRBJ2-6, with a tentative D call TRBD2 (6 bases). V shed 4 bases and J shed 0 bases, with 13 bases lying between them. Germline V CDR1 and CDR2: LNHDA, SQIVND (reference sequence). CDR3 length: 17 residues. The CDR3, as DNA: TGTGCCAGTAGTAAGGAGGGACTCCCCTCTGGGGCCAACGTCCTGACTTTC. Translated, it gives CASSKEGLPSGANVLTF. The full variable domain, its missing parts supplied by reference TRBV19 and TRBJ2-6, is DGGITQSPKYLFRKEGQNVTLSCEQNLNHDAMYWYRQDPGQGLRLIYYSQIVNDFQKGDIAEGYSVSREKKESFPLTVTSAQKNPTAFYLCASSKEGLPSGANVLTFGAGSRLTVL.

V usage is TRBV3-1 (or the pseudogene TRBV3-2) and J usage is TRBJ2-7; the D gene is possibly TRBD1 (6 bases). The CDR3 loop spans 15 amino acids. Germline CDR1 LGHDT, CDR2 YNNKEL (reference sequence). Trimming shortened V by 0 bases and J by 4 bases, and 13 bases separated the two germline ends. CDR3 sequence reads: CASSQDLTQGYEQYF. CDR3 DNA sequence: TGTGCCAGCAGCCAAGATCTTACTCAGGGGTACGAGCAGTACTTC.